The 24 T cell receptor beta chains presented below share a single source sample, sequenced in a study of blood T cell repertoires in COVID-19. The table came from immunoSEQ multiplex PCR; TCRdb's copy has only in-frame clones and leaves some out. The sample holds 35,000 to 45,000 clones; approximately 86% are singletons and the top ten take 5.2%. The sequenced material came from peripheral blood. All receptors come from a man aged 35-49 years with active COVID-19.

The genes are TRBV5-4 and TRBJ1-1; tentative D call: TRBD1 (6 bases). V was clipped by 4 bases and J by 6 bases, with 13 bases between them. Per the germline V gene, CDR1 is SGHNT and CDR2 is YYREEE (reference sequence). This CDR3 has 13 amino acids. CDR3 in DNA: TGTGCCAGCAGCGGTACAGGGAAGGCTGAAGCTTTCTTT. Its protein is CASSGTGKAEAFF.

The chain has TRBV19 and TRBJ1-5; D is perhaps TRBD1 (6 bases). CDR1 and CDR2 (germline): LNHDA, SQIVND (reference sequence). This CDR3 region has 16 residues. V gave up 7 bases and J gave up 7 bases, with 23 bases separating them. This CDR3 is CASNRVEGAPGQPQHF. The CDR3 DNA reads TGTGCCAGTAACAGGGTCGAAGGCGCTCCGGGGCAGCCCCAGCATTTT.

The chain joins TRBV30 to TRBJ2-3, with 8 positions matching TRBD2. V was pared by 4 bases and J by 0 bases, with 9 bases of the junction left unmatched. Germline assignment: CDR1 GTSNPN and CDR2 SVGIG (reference sequence). The CDR3 consists of 16 residues. The CDR3 bases are TGTGCCTGGAAAGGGGTACTAGCGGTGAGCACAGATACGCAGTATTTT. Protein product: CAWKGVLAVSTDTQYF.

This clone showed up just once. The chain carries TRBV28 and TRBJ1-4; 10 bases agree with TRBD1. Trimming at V came to 7 bases and at J to 3 bases, leaving 8 bases not matched to a gene. The CDR3 covers 16 residues. The germline gives CDR1 MDHEN, CDR2 SYDVKM. CDR3 bases: TGTGCCAGCAACCCCGGGACAGGGGTTTCTAATGAAAAACTGTTTTTT. This codes for CASNPGTGVSNEKLFF.

The V gene is TRBV19, the J gene TRBJ1-6; 7 bases are shared with TRBD1. Germline V gives CDR1 LNHDA, CDR2 SQIVND (reference sequence). Trimming cost V 5 bases and J 10 bases; bases outside gene matches: 11. The CDR3 runs 15 residues. CDR3 bases: TGTGCCAGTAGTGCGACGTCCGGGACAGAGTCACCCCTCCACTTT. Amino acid sequence: CASSATSGTESPLHF.

The genes are TRBV6-5 and TRBJ1-6, with 7 bases identical to TRBD1. In germline, CDR1 is MNHEY, CDR2 SVGAGI. The CDR3 spans 15 residues. V lost 8 bases to trimming and J lost 4 bases; unmatched junction nucleotides: 8. The CDR3: CASAKGGSYNSPLHF. The CDR3 nucleotides read TGTGCCAGCGCCAAAGGGGGCTCATATAATTCACCCCTCCACTTT.

This chain joins TRBV9 and TRBJ2-3; D is unclear. The CDR3 is 13 amino acids. Trimming pared 0 bases from V and 4 bases from J, leaving 6 bases between. Looked up from germline, CDR1 is SGDLS and CDR2 is YYNGEE. The CDR3 sequence: CASSVAGPDTQYF. The CDR3 region has the DNA TGTGCCAGCAGCGTAGCAGGTCCAGATACGCAGTATTTT.

The J gene is TRBJ2-7, the V gene TRBV28, with 8 bases that match TRBD1. Trimming cost V 6 bases and J 5 bases; bases outside gene matches: 12. Per germline, CDR1 MDHEN and CDR2 SYDVKM. This CDR3 comprises 15 residues. The CDR3 DNA follows: TGTGCCAGCAGCCTGGCGGCAGGGGGCAAGGACGAGCAGTACTTC. The encoded protein is CASSLAAGGKDEQYF.

This chain joins TRBV19 and TRBJ2-2, with D possibly matching TRBD2 (6 bases). Trimming stripped 4 bases from V and 5 bases from J, with 23 bases between. From germline, CDR1 is LNHDA and CDR2 SQIVND (reference sequence). This CDR3 has 18 amino acids. DNA for the CDR3: TGTGCCAGTAGTACGGGTTGGGGGGACCTAACTCATACCGGGGAGCTGTTTTTT. This sequence encodes CASSTGWGDLTHTGELFF.

The chain is built from TRBV28 and TRBJ2-7; 7 bases line up with TRBD2. The CDR3 loop spans 13 amino acids. Germline CDR1 reads MDHEN; CDR2 reads SYDVKM. Germline trimming cut 0 bases from V and 4 bases from J; bases unmatched to any gene: 0. CDR3 in DNA: TGTGCCAGCAGTTTATGGGGGGGGTACGAGCAGTACTTC. Encoded protein: CASSLWGGYEQYF.

The V call is TRBV7-8, the J call TRBJ2-7; 7 positions agree with TRBD1. V dropped 7 bases and J dropped 2; count of bases not matched to a gene: 14. Looked up from germline, CDR1 is SGHVS and CDR2 is FQNEAQ. CDR3 length equals 16 residues. CDR3: CASTFQTGQPTYEQYF. DNA for the CDR3: TGTGCCAGCACCTTCCAGACGGGACAGCCGACCTACGAGCAGTACTTC.

The J gene is TRBJ2-1, the V gene TRBV7-6; possibly TRBD1 for D (7 bases). The CDR3 runs 15 residues. V dropped 6 bases and J dropped 9 bases, with 21 bases sitting between them. Germline CDR1 is SGHVS and CDR2 is FNYEAQ. The CDR3 here is CASRLTTGWGGEQFF. The CDR3 DNA sequence: TGTGCCAGCAGACTCACGACAGGGTGGGGAGGTGAGCAGTTCTTC.

This chain joins TRBV6-1 and TRBJ1-6; 7 nucleotides agree with TRBD1. Per the germline V gene, CDR1 is MNHNS and CDR2 is SASEGT. The CDR3 extends over 17 amino acids. V was pared by 4 bases and J by 7 bases, with 13 bases of the junction left unmatched. The CDR3 sequence is CASSGSLLQGWNSPLHF. The CDR3 DNA sequence: TGTGCCAGCAGTGGGTCCCTATTACAGGGGTGGAATTCACCCCTCCACTTT.

The gene calls are TRBV28 and TRBJ2-3, with a tentative D call TRBD1 (5 bases). Trimming cost V 2 bases and J 6 bases, with 15 bases left between them. The CDR3 extends over 15 amino acids. Germline CDR1 and CDR2: MDHEN and SYDVKM. CDR3 nucleotides: TGTGCCAGCAGTTTACACCCTAGGGGTGGGGATACGCAGTATTTT. It encodes CASSLHPRGGDTQYF.

The V gene is TRBV7-3, the J gene TRBJ2-2, with TRBD1 matching 7 bases. Germline CDR1 is SGHTA and CDR2 is FQGTGA. J gave up 5 bases and V 3 bases, and 9 bases lay outside the gene matches. The CDR3 loop spans 16 amino acids. Here the CDR3 DNA reads TGTGCCAGCAGCTTCACCGGGACAGAGGCAACCGGGGAGCTGTTTTTT. It encodes CASSFTGTEATGELFF.

J is TRBJ2-3 and V is TRBV2; D might be TRBD2 (5 bases). The V gene's germline CDR1 is SNHLY and CDR2 FYNNEI. The CDR3 has 13 amino acids. Trimming took 10 bases from V and 2 from J, leaving 13 bases between them. For the CDR3, the DNA is TGTGCCAAAGAAGCGGTGCCCACAGATACGCAGTATTTT. Its translation is CAKEAVPTDTQYF.

The rearrangement uses TRBV14 and TRBJ2-7, with no clear D. V lost 0 bases and J lost 4, with 13 bases in between. The CDR3 runs to 15 residues. Germline CDR1 is SGHDN and CDR2 is FVKESK. CDR3 in DNA: TGTGCCAGCAGCCAAGAAACTAACCCCGTATACGAGCAGTACTTC. Translation gives CASSQETNPVYEQYF.

The V call is TRBV11-3, the J call TRBJ1-2; D gene uncertain. V was shortened by 4 bases and J by 14 bases, with 14 bases between the two germline ends. Germline assignment: CDR1 SGHNT and CDR2 YENEEA. The CDR3 extends over 11 amino acids. CDR3 DNA: TGTGCCAGCAGCTCCGAGGGCAAGTTAACCTTC. Its translation: CASSSEGKLTF.

The chain has TRBV2 and TRBJ1-1, with D possibly matching TRBD1 (6 bases). Trimming pared 5 bases from V and 5 bases from J, leaving 15 bases between. This CDR3 is 14 amino acids long. The germline V gene has CDR1 SNHLY and CDR2 FYNNEI. The CDR3 here is CASSPDRRRTEAFF. In DNA form, the CDR3 reads TGTGCCAGCAGTCCCGACAGGAGGCGGACTGAAGCTTTCTTT. Based on the CDR3 plus reference TRBV2 and TRBJ1-1, the full variable domain is EPEVTQTPSHQVTQMGQEVILRCVPISNHLYFYWYRQILGQKVEFLVSFYNNEISEKSEIFDDQFSVERPDGSNFTLKIRSTKLEDSAMYFCASSPDRRRTEAFFGQGTRLTVV.

The chain is built from TRBV5-1 and TRBJ2-1; D unclear. Per the germline V gene, CDR1 is SGHRS and CDR2 is YFSETQ. V gave up 4 bases and J gave up 5 bases, with 16 bases separating them. This CDR3 spans 15 amino acids. The CDR3 DNA reads TGCGCCAGCAGCCCCGGCGTCAGCGACCACAATGAGCAGTTCTTC. Translating gives CASSPGVSDHNEQFF.

V gene TRBV11-2 combines with J gene TRBJ2-2; 8 bases match TRBD1. The V segment lost 5 bases and the J segment 1 base; nucleotides outside the gene matches: 3. The CDR3 length is 15 residues. The germline V gene has CDR1 SGHAT and CDR2 FQNNGV. The CDR3 sequence is CASSPDRGNTGELFF. The CDR3 DNA follows: TGTGCCAGCAGCCCTGACAGGGGGAACACCGGGGAGCTGTTTTTT. Complete variable domain (other parts from reference TRBV11-2 and TRBJ2-2): EAGVAQSPRYKIIEKRQSVAFWCNPISGHATLYWYQQILGQGPKLLIQFQNNGVVDDSQLPKDRFSAERLKGVDSTLKIQPAKLEDSAVYLCASSPDRGNTGELFFGEGSRLTVL.

V and J are TRBV5-4 and TRBJ2-3; 8 bases line up with TRBD2. Germline-derived CDR1 and CDR2 are SGHNT and YYREEE (reference sequence). Germline trimming cut 2 bases from V and 2 bases from J; bases unmatched to any gene: 7. This CDR3 has 16 residues. The CDR3 loop reads CASSFHTGGITDTQYF. The CDR3, as DNA: TGTGCCAGCAGCTTCCACACGGGAGGGATCACAGATACGCAGTATTTT.

This chain links TRBV18 with TRBJ1-1, with TRBD1 matching 8 bases. This CDR3 spans 11 amino acids. The V gene's germline CDR1 is KGHSH and CDR2 LQKENI. V lost 8 bases and J lost 6; bases outside the gene matches: 2. The CDR3 reads CASTGGAEAFF. CDR3 in DNA: TGTGCCAGCACAGGGGGTGCTGAAGCTTTCTTT.

Only one count was recorded for this clone. The chain links TRBV10-1 to TRBJ2-7; D unclear. V lost 8 bases to trimming and J lost 0 bases, with 11 bases between them. Germline values: CDR1 WNHNN, CDR2 SYGVQD (reference sequence). CDR3 length equals 13 residues. CDR3 DNA sequence: TGCGCCAGCCGCGGAGAAAGCTCCTACGAGCAGTACTTC. This encodes CASRGESSYEQYF.